Below, 27 T cell receptor beta chains from the same sample are listed, as sequenced in a study of CD8 T cells in Susac syndrome. RNA totalling roughly 0.45 to 1 ug underwent reverse transcription with random hexamers. TCRdb used MiXCR to reprocess the immunoSEQ multiplex PCR reads, holding one entry per CDR3 protein. The sample holds around 200,000 distinct CDR3 sequences; roughly 94% are singletons and the top ten take around 0.076%. Sample: CD4+ T cells from PBMCs. These receptors came from a human donor with multiple sclerosis.

This sequence joins TRBV5-1 and TRBJ2-3, with TRBD2 matching 13 bases. The germline V gene encodes CDR1 SGHRS and CDR2 YFSETQ. The CDR3 loop spans 16 amino acids. Germline trimming cut 0 bases from V and 5 bases from J; bases unmatched to any gene: 3. The chain's CDR3 is CASSLELAGGQDTQYF. The CDR3 DNA sequence: TGCGCCAGCAGCTTGGAACTAGCGGGGGGGCAAGATACGCAGTATTTT.

The chain couples TRBV20-1 to TRBJ2-1; 10 bases map to TRBD2. Germline loops: CDR1 DFQATT, CDR2 SNEGSKA (reference sequence). The CDR3 has 14 amino acids. Trimming took 5 bases from V and 4 from J; bases not matched to a gene: 5. CDR3 sequence: CSAVSGGVYNEQFF. Written as DNA, the CDR3 is TGCAGTGCTGTAAGCGGGGGGGTATACAATGAGCAGTTCTTC.

The rearrangement joins TRBV6-2 or TRBV6-3 to TRBJ2-1, with TRBD1 matching 12 bases. Germline-derived CDR1 and CDR2 are MNHEY and SVGEGT. The CDR3 consists of 15 residues. Losses at the gene ends were 6 bases for V and 10 bases for J; bases not matched to a gene: 10. The CDR3 here is CASRSSGTGGQEQFF. The DNA for the CDR3 is TGTGCCAGCAGATCATCCGGGACAGGGGGCCAGGAGCAGTTCTTC.

The chain combines TRBV19 with TRBJ1-5; D is perhaps TRBD1 (5 bases). V lost 6 bases to trimming and J lost 3 bases, with 18 bases between them. This CDR3 is 16 amino acids long. Germline V CDR1 and CDR2: LNHDA, SQIVND (reference sequence). The CDR3 DNA reads as TGTGCCAGTAGCAGAACCGGGACCTCGAACAATCAGCCCCAGCATTTT. Translated, it gives CASSRTGTSNNQPQHF.

The CDR3 region has the DNA TGTGCCTGGAGGGAGGCAGCTCGTACAGATACGCAGTATTTT. It is translated as CAWREAARTDTQYF. The rearrangement joins TRBV30 to TRBJ2-3; D perhaps matches TRBD2 (5 bases). V lost 3 bases to trimming and J lost 3 bases, with 13 bases between them. CDR1 GTSNPN and CDR2 SVGIG come from the germline V gene (reference sequence). This CDR3 has 14 amino acids.

This clonotype was picked up a small number of times. The chain combines TRBV12-3 or TRBV12-4 with TRBJ2-5, with D unclear. Deletions cut 5 bases from V and 5 bases from J, with 9 bases between. The CDR3 has 12 amino acids. This CDR3 is CASSLKPETQYF. CDR3 in DNA: TGTGCCAGCAGTCTAAAACCTGAGACCCAGTACTTC.

The CDR3: CSVGGGDFRYGYTF. The CDR3 DNA is TGCAGCGTTGGAGGGGGGGATTTTCGTTATGGCTACACCTTC. The chain is built from TRBV29-1 and TRBJ1-2; possible D gene TRBD1, 6 bases. Germline CDR1 SQVTM, CDR2 ANQGSEA. V was clipped by 4 bases and J by 5 bases, with 17 bases between them. The CDR3 is 14 amino acids. The full variable domain, in which reference TRBV29-1 and TRBJ1-2 provide the parts outside the CDR3, is SAVISQKPSRDICQRGTSLTIQCQVDSQVTMMFWYRQQPGQSLTLIATANQGSEATYESGFVIDKFPISRPNLTFSTLTVSNMSPEDSSIYLCSVGGGDFRYGYTFGSGTRLTVV.

V and J are TRBV12-5 and TRBJ2-7; D remains ambiguous. The germline CDR1 and CDR2 sequences are LGHNT and FRNRAP. Trimming removed 4 bases at V and 3 bases at J, with 10 bases between. This CDR3 has 13 residues. CDR3 DNA sequence: TGTGCTAGTGGTTCCCGACCTGACTACGAGCAGTACTTC. It is translated as CASGSRPDYEQYF.

This clonotype has only one observation. This chain connects TRBV15 to TRBJ2-5; possibly TRBD1 or TRBD2 for D (6 bases each). Germline V gene lookup returns CDR1 LNHNV and CDR2 YYDKDF (reference sequence). Trimming pared 5 bases from V and 1 base from J, leaving 17 bases between. The CDR3 sequence is 16 residues long. The chain's CDR3 is CATSGGQTGPQETQYF. The CDR3 coding sequence is TGTGCCACCAGCGGGGGGCAGACAGGTCCCCAAGAGACCCAGTACTTC.

This clonotype was detected only once. This chain connects TRBV27 to TRBJ1-2; tentatively, D is TRBD1 (5 bases). The CDR3 totals 14 residues. Germline CDR1 reads MNHEY; CDR2 reads SMNVEV (reference sequence). The V gene lost 2 bases and the J gene lost 4 bases, with 11 bases spanning the gap. CDR3 region: CASSLRGEGYGYTF. CDR3 DNA sequence: TGTGCCAGCAGTTTACGGGGGGAGGGCTATGGCTACACCTTC.

This chain links TRBV9 with TRBJ2-1; no definite D call. The CDR3 is 12 amino acids. Trimming shortened V by 1 base and J by 5 bases, and 4 bases separated the two germline ends. Germline CDR1 SGDLS, CDR2 YYNGEE. The CDR3 spells CASSVQNNEQFF. The DNA of the CDR3 is TGTGCCAGCAGCGTACAAAACAATGAGCAGTTCTTC. Filled out from reference TRBV9 and TRBJ2-1, the complete variable domain reads DSGVTQTPKHLITATGQRVTLRCSPRSGDLSVYWYQQSLDQGLQFLIQYYNGEERAKGNILERFSAQQFPDLHSELNLSSLELGDSALYFCASSVQNNEQFFGPGTRLTVL.

CDR3 region: CSARQPTSGVNGELFF. The CDR3 coding sequence is TGCAGTGCTAGACAGCCCACTAGCGGGGTGAACGGGGAGCTGTTTTTT. V is TRBV20-1 and J is TRBJ2-2; TRBD2 matches 10 bases. CDR1 and CDR2 (germline): DFQATT, SNEGSKA (reference sequence). The CDR3 consists of 16 residues. After removal of 2 bases from V and 7 bases from J, the junction contained 10 bases not matched to a gene.

The chain couples TRBV3-1 to TRBJ2-5, with 8 nucleotides matching TRBD2. In germline, CDR1 is LGHDT, CDR2 YNNKEL (reference sequence). This CDR3 is built from 18 residues. The V segment lost 1 base and the J segment 5 bases; nucleotides outside the gene matches: 15. The CDR3 DNA is TGTGCCAGCAGCCAAGGTCTTCGAGCGGGGGATACGCGGGAGACCCAGTACTTC. Protein: CASSQGLRAGDTRETQYF.

The rearrangement uses TRBV15 and TRBJ2-5; D perhaps matches TRBD1 (5 bases). V lost 1 base and J lost 7, with 13 bases in between. This CDR3 is built from 14 residues. CDR1 is LNHNV and CDR2 is YYDKDF in the germline V gene (reference sequence). CDR3 sequence: CATSRGRGPGTQYF. CDR3 DNA sequence: TGTGCCACCAGCAGAGGAAGGGGTCCAGGGACCCAGTACTTC.

The chain has TRBV29-1 and TRBJ1-2, with D possibly matching TRBD1 (6 bases). The germline gives CDR1 SQVTM, CDR2 ANQGSEA. With 7 bases removed from V and 2 bases from J, the gap between germline ends came to 11 bases. The CDR3 consists of 12 residues. As DNA, the CDR3 is TGCAGCGCTGACCAGGGGAACTATGGCTACACCTTC. Protein sequence: CSADQGNYGYTF.

The chain employs TRBV30 and TRBJ2-4; D call uncertain. This CDR3 has 14 residues. Germline loops: CDR1 GTSNPN, CDR2 SVGIG (reference sequence). V gave up 4 bases and J gave up 1 base, with 11 bases separating them. CDR3 protein: CAWNPSLAKNIQYF. The CDR3 DNA is TGTGCCTGGAACCCATCCTTGGCCAAAAACATTCAGTACTTC.

The chain combines TRBV20-1 with TRBJ2-1; TRBD2 agrees at 10 bases. Germline V gene lookup returns CDR1 DFQATT and CDR2 SNEGSKA (reference sequence). The CDR3 totals 15 residues. Trimming at V came to 2 bases and at J to 3 bases, leaving 4 bases not matched to a gene. Here the CDR3 DNA reads TGCAGTGCTAGACCTAGCGGGGGCTACTACAATGAGCAGTTCTTC. This sequence encodes CSARPSGGYYNEQFF.

The chain links TRBV27 to TRBJ1-6, with D possibly TRBD1 on 5 matching bases. This CDR3 is built from 15 residues. V lost 2 bases and J 2 bases, leaving 7 bases between the germline ends. Germline CDR1 and CDR2: MNHEY and SMNVEV (reference sequence). The DNA of the CDR3 is TGTGCCAGCAGTTTAGGGGGGGCCTATAATTCACCCCTCCACTTT. Translating gives CASSLGGAYNSPLHF.

This chain joins TRBV29-1 and TRBJ1-6, with D tentatively TRBD1 (6 bases). Germline assignment: CDR1 SQVTM and CDR2 ANQGSEA. Trimming took 5 bases from V and 7 from J, leaving 12 bases between them. CDR3 length: 13 amino acids. CDR3 nucleotide sequence: TGCAGCGTTCTCGAGGGGGGGAATTCACCCCTCCACTTT. The encoded protein is CSVLEGGNSPLHF.

The chain links TRBV20-1 to TRBJ2-7, with 12 bases that match TRBD2. This CDR3 comprises 17 residues. V lost 2 bases to trimming and J lost 0 bases; unmatched junction nucleotides: 8. Germline V gene data show CDR1 as DFQATT and CDR2 as SNEGSKA (reference sequence). CDR3 sequence: CSARMGLAGLLSYEQYF. The CDR3 DNA reads as TGCAGTGCTAGAATGGGACTAGCGGGCCTACTCTCCTACGAGCAGTACTTC.

The gene calls are TRBV29-1 and TRBJ1-2, with D possibly TRBD1 on 5 matching bases. Germline-derived CDR1 and CDR2 are SQVTM and ANQGSEA. CDR3 size: 14 residues. Trimming cost V 4 bases and J 2 bases, with 14 bases left between them. CDR3: CSVGSPGLNYGYTF. CDR3 DNA sequence: TGCAGCGTTGGATCCCCGGGACTCAACTATGGCTACACCTTC. Together with reference TRBV29-1 and TRBJ1-2, the CDR3 gives the full variable domain: SAVISQKPSRDICQRGTSLTIQCQVDSQVTMMFWYRQQPGQSLTLIATANQGSEATYESGFVIDKFPISRPNLTFSTLTVSNMSPEDSSIYLCSVGSPGLNYGYTFGSGTRLTVV.

The chain uses TRBV29-1 and TRBJ1-1, with 11 bases fitting TRBD1. The CDR3 sequence is 14 residues long. The junction had 8 bases not matched to a gene; V was cut back by 7 bases and J by 4 bases. CDR1 is SQVTM and CDR2 is ANQGSEA in the germline V gene. Here the CDR3 reads CSADGQGAGTEAFF. DNA of the CDR3: TGCAGCGCTGACGGACAGGGGGCCGGCACTGAAGCTTTCTTT.

This rearrangement joins TRBV30 to TRBJ1-2; TRBD1 is a possible D gene (6 bases). The V and J ends lost 0 bases and 8 bases respectively, with 13 bases between them. The CDR3 runs to 13 residues. Looked up from germline, CDR1 is GTSNPN and CDR2 is SVGIG (reference sequence). Here the CDR3 DNA reads TGTGCCTGGAGTGTAGTCCGGGGGGCAGGCTACACCTTC. It encodes CAWSVVRGAGYTF.

The chain combines TRBV29-1 with TRBJ2-5; 10 bases match TRBD1. This CDR3 has 12 amino acids. Trimming took 7 bases from V and 6 from J; bases not matched to a gene: 5. Germline lookup yields CDR1 SQVTM and CDR2 ANQGSEA. The CDR3 DNA is TGCAGCGCCCGGACAGGGGGGAAGACCCAGTACTTC. Its translation is CSARTGGKTQYF.

CDR3 protein: CASSIQGGTGHF. The CDR3 DNA reads as TGTGCCAGTAGTATCCAGGGGGGGACAGGGCATTTT. This chain connects TRBV19 to TRBJ1-5, with TRBD1 matching over 8 bases. The CDR3 runs to 12 residues. In germline, CDR1 is LNHDA, CDR2 SQIVND (reference sequence). With 3 bases clipped from V and 15 bases from J, the junction kept 7 bases outside the gene matches.

This clonotype was seen a handful of times. The chain combines TRBV9 with TRBJ2-5, with TRBD2 matching 8 bases. Per the germline V gene, CDR1 is SGDLS and CDR2 is YYNGEE. CDR3 size: 13 residues. With 5 bases clipped from V and 1 base from J, the junction kept 1 base outside the gene matches. Here the CDR3 DNA reads TGTGCCAGCAGTGGACTAGCCCAAGAGACCCAGTACTTC. It specifies CASSGLAQETQYF.

The chain uses TRBV5-4 and TRBJ2-5; TRBD1 matches at 7 bases. Trimming at V came to 3 bases and at J to 1 base, leaving 6 bases not matched to a gene. Germline CDR1 is SGHNT and CDR2 is YYREEE (reference sequence). The CDR3 runs to 15 residues. The CDR3 loop is CASSSRDSLQETQYF. The CDR3 bases are TGTGCCAGCAGCTCCAGGGACAGCCTCCAAGAGACCCAGTACTTC.